The clone carrying this T cell receptor beta chain appeared a few times. The sample belongs to a study of PD-L1 blockade in urothelial cancer. Study background: Atezolizumab 1,200 mg was given intravenously every 3 weeks, starting 2014. Analyses used blood from 3 weeks (second dose) and 6 weeks after treatment start.

V was clipped by 6 bases and J by 4 bases, with 15 bases between them. The CDR3 consists of 14 residues. Looked up from germline, CDR1 is SNHLY and CDR2 is FYNNEI. Clones were read by immunoSEQ multiplex PCR, and TCRdb kept only the in-frame ones, dropping some. Of roughly 25,000 clones listed, roughly 83% were seen once; the top ten hold approximately 9.9%. The specimen comprised PBMCs, sampled around atezolizumab (anti-PD-L1) treatment. The rearrangement links TRBV2 to TRBJ1-1; D is possibly TRBD1 (6 bases). The receptor was isolated from a man between 65 and 85 years old with urothelial cancer. Here the CDR3 reads CASSEQGGSTEAFF. The CDR3 DNA is TGTGCCAGCAGCGAACAGGGCGGGAGCACTGAAGCTTTCTTT.